Listed below are T cell receptor beta chains from one sample, sequenced in a study of blood T cell repertoires in COVID-19. TCRdb's copy holds only in-frame clones and misses some; the assay was immunoSEQ multiplex PCR. This sample has about 120,000 clones, with 65% to 80% found just once. The specimen was peripheral blood. These receptors originate from a human donor with acute or convalescent COVID-19. The donor label of this sample is uncertain. Both conserved end residues are part of each CDR3. The order of the fields is J gene, V gene, CDR3 length, CDR3 protein.

j_call: TRBJ2-1
v_call: TRBV27
cdr3_length: 13
cdr3_aa: CASSLHGLNDVFF

j_call: TRBJ1-5
v_call: TRBV6-2/TRBV6-3
cdr3_length: 15
cdr3_aa: CASTPGQGGHQPQHF

j_call: TRBJ2-2
v_call: TRBV12-3/TRBV12-4
cdr3_length: 13
cdr3_aa: CASSLREDGELFF

j_call: TRBJ1-2
v_call: TRBV5-4
cdr3_length: 13
cdr3_aa: CASSFDRGHGYTF

j_call: TRBJ2-5
v_call: TRBV7-2
cdr3_length: 14
cdr3_aa: CASSTGQGGKTQYF

j_call: TRBJ1-1
v_call: TRBV2
cdr3_length: 13
cdr3_aa: CASSDRQGMRAFF

j_call: TRBJ2-3
v_call: TRBV28
cdr3_length: 17
cdr3_aa: CASSLDLRDRGTDTQYF

j_call: TRBJ2-7
v_call: TRBV11-2
cdr3_length: 17
cdr3_aa: CASSVRSGAGSTYEQYF

j_call: TRBJ1-4
v_call: TRBV5-1
cdr3_length: 13
cdr3_aa: CASSSGTVEKLFF

j_call: TRBJ1-2
v_call: TRBV11-2
cdr3_length: 14
cdr3_aa: CASSLQGEDYGYTF

j_call: TRBJ1-5
v_call: TRBV4-1
cdr3_length: 17
cdr3_aa: CASSLPEARGFNQPQHF

j_call: TRBJ1-5
v_call: TRBV18
cdr3_length: 15
cdr3_aa: CASSLGQGLYQPQHF

j_call: TRBJ1-3
v_call: TRBV7-6
cdr3_length: 17
cdr3_aa: CASSARDRRNSGNTIYF

j_call: TRBJ2-3
v_call: TRBV4-2
cdr3_length: 18
cdr3_aa: CASSQERRTGARTDTQYF

j_call: TRBJ2-1
v_call: TRBV3-1/TRBV3-2
cdr3_length: 15
cdr3_aa: CASSQGRTSYNEQFF

j_call: TRBJ2-1
v_call: TRBV29-1
cdr3_length: 13
cdr3_aa: CSVGQGPYNEQFF

j_call: TRBJ2-1
v_call: TRBV29-1
cdr3_length: 13
cdr3_aa: CSGRGGSWNEQFF

j_call: TRBJ2-7
v_call: TRBV5-1
cdr3_length: 13
cdr3_aa: CASSLTAVHEQYF

j_call: TRBJ2-4
v_call: TRBV18
cdr3_length: 18
cdr3_aa: CASSWTTGGLLAKNIQYF

j_call: TRBJ1-1
v_call: TRBV18
cdr3_length: 16
cdr3_aa: CASSPGLGRENTEAFF

j_call: TRBJ2-7
v_call: TRBV5-1
cdr3_length: 13
cdr3_aa: CASSLGVFYEQYF

j_call: TRBJ1-5
v_call: TRBV12-5
cdr3_length: 13
cdr3_aa: CASGLGWAQPQHF

j_call: TRBJ2-5
v_call: TRBV9
cdr3_length: 14
cdr3_aa: CASTVGWGEETQYF

j_call: TRBJ2-7
v_call: TRBV11-2
cdr3_length: 14
cdr3_aa: CASSSEGGPREQYF

j_call: TRBJ1-1
v_call: TRBV12-1
cdr3_length: 14
cdr3_aa: CASSLGQKNTEAFF

j_call: TRBJ1-2
v_call: TRBV20-1
cdr3_length: 11
cdr3_aa: CSARDSYGYTF

j_call: TRBJ1-2
v_call: TRBV15
cdr3_length: 12
cdr3_aa: CATSRDKRGYTF

j_call: TRBJ1-6
v_call: TRBV28
cdr3_length: 18
cdr3_aa: CASTFSGGQSSYNSPLHF

j_call: TRBJ2-7
v_call: TRBV6-5
cdr3_length: 15
cdr3_aa: CASSPLAQSSYEQYF

j_call: TRBJ2-7
v_call: TRBV30
cdr3_length: 15
cdr3_aa: CAWSVPGTGGGEQYF

j_call: TRBJ2-1
v_call: TRBV7-9
cdr3_length: 17
cdr3_aa: CASSSPQRGGPRNEQFF

j_call: TRBJ2-5
v_call: TRBV30
cdr3_length: 12
cdr3_aa: CAWSQGAETQYF

j_call: TRBJ1-5
v_call: TRBV28
cdr3_length: 13
cdr3_aa: CASILRGNQPQHF

j_call: TRBJ2-2
v_call: TRBV7-2
cdr3_length: 13
cdr3_aa: CASSRTWTGELFF

j_call: TRBJ1-5
v_call: TRBV30
cdr3_length: 14
cdr3_aa: CAWSPRGTNQPQHF

j_call: TRBJ2-5
v_call: TRBV1
cdr3_length: 16
cdr3_aa: CTSSRKRDRAGETQYF

j_call: TRBJ1-1
v_call: TRBV29-1
cdr3_length: 13
cdr3_aa: CSVELGTGLLTFF

j_call: TRBJ1-1
v_call: TRBV30
cdr3_length: 14
cdr3_aa: CAWSRNRGDTEAFF

j_call: TRBJ1-2
v_call: TRBV9
cdr3_length: 16
cdr3_aa: CASSVTPGQGTYGYTF

j_call: TRBJ2-3
v_call: TRBV6-5
cdr3_length: 13
cdr3_aa: CASRTQGTDTQYF

j_call: TRBJ2-1
v_call: TRBV7-2
cdr3_length: 13
cdr3_aa: CASSPDRVNEQFF

j_call: TRBJ1-1
v_call: TRBV19
cdr3_length: 13
cdr3_aa: CASSIDRGGQAFF

j_call: TRBJ2-5
v_call: TRBV28
cdr3_length: 16
cdr3_aa: CASTSTSGGAGETQYF

j_call: TRBJ1-6
v_call: TRBV6-5
cdr3_length: 15
cdr3_aa: CASTLTAHHNSPLHF

j_call: TRBJ1-2
v_call: TRBV3-1/TRBV3-2
cdr3_length: 13
cdr3_aa: CASSQGGRYGYTF

j_call: TRBJ1-6
v_call: TRBV19
cdr3_length: 14
cdr3_aa: CASSIGREASPLHF

j_call: TRBJ2-3
v_call: TRBV5-1
cdr3_length: 15
cdr3_aa: CASSFGGSSTDTQYF

j_call: TRBJ2-7
v_call: TRBV10-2
cdr3_length: 14
cdr3_aa: CASNRGGGPYEQYF

j_call: TRBJ1-1
v_call: TRBV3-1/TRBV3-2
cdr3_length: 13
cdr3_aa: CASSRTGGTEAFF

j_call: TRBJ1-2
v_call: TRBV5-6
cdr3_length: 14
cdr3_aa: CASSYGGTHYGYTF

j_call: TRBJ1-2
v_call: TRBV18
cdr3_length: 14
cdr3_aa: CASSDRESGNGYTF

j_call: TRBJ1-3
v_call: TRBV2
cdr3_length: 15
cdr3_aa: CASGGQGARGNTIYF

j_call: TRBJ2-5
v_call: TRBV28
cdr3_length: 13
cdr3_aa: CASNLRGKETQYF

j_call: TRBJ2-5
v_call: TRBV7-6
cdr3_length: 17
cdr3_aa: CASKMTGAETLGETQYF

j_call: TRBJ2-1
v_call: TRBV12-5
cdr3_length: 16
cdr3_aa: CASGLTSGTSGNEQFF

j_call: TRBJ1-2
v_call: TRBV18
cdr3_length: 13
cdr3_aa: CASSEVSGDGYTF

j_call: TRBJ1-3
v_call: TRBV19
cdr3_length: 15
cdr3_aa: CASSSGQHAGNTIYF

j_call: TRBJ2-7
v_call: TRBV7-9
cdr3_length: 16
cdr3_aa: CASRTASGGTTYEQYF

j_call: TRBJ1-2
v_call: TRBV6-5
cdr3_length: 14
cdr3_aa: CASSRSGQNYGYTF